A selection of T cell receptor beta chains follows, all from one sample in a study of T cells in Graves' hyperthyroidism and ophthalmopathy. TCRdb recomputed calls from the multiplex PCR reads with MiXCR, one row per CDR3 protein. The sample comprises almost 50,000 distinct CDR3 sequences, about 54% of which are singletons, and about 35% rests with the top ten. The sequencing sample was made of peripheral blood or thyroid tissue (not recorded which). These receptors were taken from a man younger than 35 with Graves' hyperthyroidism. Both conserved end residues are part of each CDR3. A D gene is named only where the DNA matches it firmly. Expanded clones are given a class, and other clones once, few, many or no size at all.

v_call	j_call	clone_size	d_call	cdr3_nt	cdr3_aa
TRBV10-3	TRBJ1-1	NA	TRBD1	TGTGCCATCAGTGACCGGGACAGGGGCTCTCGGAATGAAGCTTTCTTT	CAISDRDRGSRNEAFF
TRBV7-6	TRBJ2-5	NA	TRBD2	TGTGCCAGCAGCTTACTCGCGGGGGTAGAGACCCAGTACTTC	CASSLLAGVETQYF
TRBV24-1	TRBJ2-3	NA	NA	TGTGCCACCAGTGACCCCGGAGCAGATACGCAGTATTTT	CATSDPGADTQYF
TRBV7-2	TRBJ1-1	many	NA	TGTGCCAGCAGCTTCCGGGGGCTGGGAGCTTTCTTT	CASSFRGLGAFF
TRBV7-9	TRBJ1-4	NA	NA	TGTGCCAGCAGCTTAGGGGAAGTTAATGAAAAACTGTTTTTT	CASSLGEVNEKLFF
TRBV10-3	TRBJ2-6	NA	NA	TGTGCCATCAGTGAGTCGGGGGGGCACAGCCCTGGGGCCAACGTCCTGACTTTC	CAISESGGHSPGANVLTF
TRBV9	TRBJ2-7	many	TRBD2	TGTGCCAGCAGCACAGGGACTAGCGGCTCCTACGAGCAGTACTTC	CASSTGTSGSYEQYF
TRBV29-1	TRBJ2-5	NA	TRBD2	TGCAGCGTTGGGGCTAGCGGGAGGTCCCAAGAGACCCAGTACTTC	CSVGASGRSQETQYF
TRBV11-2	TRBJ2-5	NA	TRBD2	TGTGCCAGCAGCTTTACTAGCGGGGCCGAGGGAGAGACCCAGTACTTC	CASSFTSGAEGETQYF
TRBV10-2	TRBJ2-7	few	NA	TGCGCCAGCAGTGAGGACGGCTGGTCCGAGCAGTACTTC	CASSEDGWSEQYF
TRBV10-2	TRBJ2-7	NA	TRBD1	TGCGCCAGCAGCCCACGGGACAGCCTCTACGAGCAGTACTTC	CASSPRDSLYEQYF
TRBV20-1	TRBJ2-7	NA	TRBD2	TGCAGTGTTGCCCTAGCGGGAGTCGAGCAGTACTTC	CSVALAGVEQYF
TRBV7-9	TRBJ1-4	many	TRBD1	TGTGCCAGCAGTTCCGCGGGACAGGGGGTGTCTAATGAAAAACTGTTTTTT	CASSSAGQGVSNEKLFF
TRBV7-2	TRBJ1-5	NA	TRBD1	TGTGCCACAGCCGGGACAGGCCTGAATCAGCCCCAGCATTTT	CATAGTGLNQPQHF
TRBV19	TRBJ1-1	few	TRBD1	TGTGCCAGTAACTGGGACAGCCTGAACACTGAAGCTTTCTTT	CASNWDSLNTEAFF
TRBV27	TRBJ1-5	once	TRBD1	TGTGCCAGCCGGGGGACAGGGCGAAATCAACCCCAGCATTTT	CASRGTGRNQPQHF
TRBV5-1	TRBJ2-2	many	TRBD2	TGCGCCAGCAGTCGAGGGACTAGCGGGAGCACCGGGGAGCTGTTTTTT	CASSRGTSGSTGELFF
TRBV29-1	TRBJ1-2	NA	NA	TGCAGCGTTGAAGATGGCGCAGGGCGAGATGGCTACACCTTC	CSVEDGAGRDGYTF
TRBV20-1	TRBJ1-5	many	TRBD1	TGCAGTGCTTTCGGGGACAGGCCACGGGGCAATCAGCCCCAGCATTTT	CSAFGDRPRGNQPQHF
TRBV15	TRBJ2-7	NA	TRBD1	TGTGCCACCAGCGGACAGGGTAACGAGCAGTACTTC	CATSGQGNEQYF
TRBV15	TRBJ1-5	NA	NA	TGTGCCACCAGCAGGAGGGAGGGTCAGCCCCAGCATTTT	CATSRREGQPQHF
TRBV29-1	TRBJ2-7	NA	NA	TGCAGCGATGAAGGGGGTGAAACCTACGAGCAGTACTTC	CSDEGGETYEQYF
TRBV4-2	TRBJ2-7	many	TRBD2	TGTGCCAGCAGCCAAGATAGGCGGGCGGGAGGCTACGAGCAGTACTTC	CASSQDRRAGGYEQYF
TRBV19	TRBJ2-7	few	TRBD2	TGTGCCAGTAGCCGGACTAGCGCTACCTACGAGCAGTACTTC	CASSRTSATYEQYF
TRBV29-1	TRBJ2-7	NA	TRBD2	TGCAGCGTTGTAAGCGGGACTAGCGGGAGTAGTGAGCAGTACTTC	CSVVSGTSGSSEQYF
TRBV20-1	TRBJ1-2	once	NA	TGCAGTGCTCCCCAAGGGGGCTACACCTTC	CSAPQGGYTF
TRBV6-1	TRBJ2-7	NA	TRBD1	TGTGCCAGCACCAGACCGGGACAGACCTACGAGCAGTACTTC	CASTRPGQTYEQYF
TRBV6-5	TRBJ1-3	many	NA	TGTGCCAGCAGTTACTCGATTGCCTCTGGAAACACCATATATTTT	CASSYSIASGNTIYF
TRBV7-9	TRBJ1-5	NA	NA	TGTGCCAGCAGCTTATCAGGCCTGAATCAGCCCCAGCATTTT	CASSLSGLNQPQHF
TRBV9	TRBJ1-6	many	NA	TGTGCCAGCAACACGGGGAGCTCCTATAATTCACCCCTCCACTTT	CASNTGSSYNSPLHF
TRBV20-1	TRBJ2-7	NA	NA	TGCAGTGGGGGTCAGGGAGCACGATACGAGCAGTACTTC	CSGGQGARYEQYF
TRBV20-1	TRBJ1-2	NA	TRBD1	TGCAGTGCCGCCGGGACAGGGATAGTCTATGGCTACACCTTC	CSAAGTGIVYGYTF
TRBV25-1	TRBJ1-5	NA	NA	TGTGCCAGCAGTGCTAGGGGTGGGCAGCCCCAGCATTTT	CASSARGGQPQHF
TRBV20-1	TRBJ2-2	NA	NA	TGCAGTGCTAGAGATGGACACCGTGTCGGGGAGCTGTTTTTT	CSARDGHRVGELFF
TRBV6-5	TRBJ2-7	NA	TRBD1	TGTGCCAGCAGTCCGGGACAGATCTACGAGCAGTACTTC	CASSPGQIYEQYF
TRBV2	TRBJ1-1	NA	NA	TGTGCCAGCAGTGTACAGGAAGCTTTCTTT	CASSVQEAFF
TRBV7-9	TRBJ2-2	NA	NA	TGTGCCAGCAGTTTAGGGGGTATGGAGCTGTTTTTT	CASSLGGMELFF
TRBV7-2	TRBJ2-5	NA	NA	TGTGCCAGCAGCCCACAGTGGGAGACCCAGTACTTC	CASSPQWETQYF
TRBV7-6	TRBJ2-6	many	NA	TGTGCCAGCAGCTTCATGGCAGGGACTTTGTCTGGGGCCAACGTCCTGACTTTC	CASSFMAGTLSGANVLTF
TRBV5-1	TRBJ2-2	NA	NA	TGCGCCACTACACCCTCGGGACTGATCACCGGGGAGCTGTTTTTT	CATTPSGLITGELFF
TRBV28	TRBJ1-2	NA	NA	TGTGCCAGCAGTTCGTTTCCGGGACGCTCATACTATGGCTACACCTTC	CASSSFPGRSYYGYTF
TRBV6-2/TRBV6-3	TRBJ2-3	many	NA	TGTGCCAGCAGTTACTTGGGGAGAAGGGCAGATACGCAGTATTTT	CASSYLGRRADTQYF
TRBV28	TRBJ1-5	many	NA	TGTGCCAGCAGTCCCCGCTTCCGACAGGCCTATAGCAATCAGCCCCAGCATTTT	CASSPRFRQAYSNQPQHF
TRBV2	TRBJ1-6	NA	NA	TGTGCCAGCAGATCTAGGGGGGATTCACCCCTCCACTTT	CASRSRGDSPLHF
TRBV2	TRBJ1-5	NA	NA	TGTGCCAGCACCTCTCAAGGAGTCAATCAGCCCCAGCATTTT	CASTSQGVNQPQHF
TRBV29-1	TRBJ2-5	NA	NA	TGCAGCGTTGCGTTGGGGGGAGAGCTAGCCGGGGAGACCCAGTACTTC	CSVALGGELAGETQYF
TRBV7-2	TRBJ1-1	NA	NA	TGTGCCAGCAGCCAAAGTTTCGTGAGCACTGAGGCTCTCTTT	CASSQSFVSTEALF
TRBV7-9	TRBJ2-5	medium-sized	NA	TGTGCCAGCAGCTTCTATGCAGCACAAGAGACCCAGTACTTC	CASSFYAAQETQYF
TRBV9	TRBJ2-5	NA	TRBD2	TGTGCCAGCAGCGTAGGGGCTAGCGGGAGTGAGACCCAGTACTTC	CASSVGASGSETQYF
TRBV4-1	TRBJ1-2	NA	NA	TGCGCCAGCAGCCAAGATCGCGGCAGGGAGGATGGCTACACCTTC	CASSQDRGREDGYTF
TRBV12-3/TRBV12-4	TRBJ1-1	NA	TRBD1	TGTGCCAGCAGTTCCGGGACAGGGTCCCTTGTGGACACTGAAGCTTTCTTT	CASSSGTGSLVDTEAFF
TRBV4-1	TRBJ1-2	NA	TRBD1	TGCGCCAGCAGCCAAGATTGGACAGGTTCCTATGGCTACACCTTC	CASSQDWTGSYGYTF
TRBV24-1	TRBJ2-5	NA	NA	TGTGCCACCAGTGATTCCGGGACAGAGACCCAGTACTTC	CATSDSGTETQYF
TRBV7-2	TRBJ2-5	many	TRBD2	TGTGCCAGCAGCTTAGCGATAGGCGGGGGACTGGTTCAAGAGACCCAGTACTTC	CASSLAIGGGLVQETQYF
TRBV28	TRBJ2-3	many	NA	TGTGCCAGCAGTTTCTTTCATGGTGGCGGTACGCAGTATTTT	CASSFFHGGGTQYF
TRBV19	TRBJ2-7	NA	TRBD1	TGTGCCAGTAGCAAAACAGGGGGCTACGAGCAGTACTTC	CASSKTGGYEQYF
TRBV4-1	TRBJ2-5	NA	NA	TGCGCCAGCAGCCAAAGGGGGGGACAGCAAGAGACCCAGTACTTC	CASSQRGGQQETQYF